This record looks at one T cell receptor beta chain sequence and its context. In its sample, this clone was seen a few times. Its antigen target is currently unknown. Base qualities are not provided; no much larger clone lies one nucleotide away. Spanning cysteine to phenylalanine, the CDR3 consists of 13 amino acids. Only the CDR3 DNA stays, 39 bases, in frame from base 1. After removal of 6 bases from V and 5 bases from J, the junction retains 5 bases not matched to a gene. Based on the germline V gene (reference sequence), the CDR1 and CDR2 sequences are MNHNY and SVGAGI. The immunoSEQ Assay, a bias-controlled multiplex PCR, was used to amplify TCRbeta CDR3 regions from genomic DNA. The paper's data handling went like this. Nucleated cell counts per sample were estimated from amplification of reference gene primers within the assay. Sequence reads were collapsed and filtered to measure the absolute abundance of every unique TCRbeta CDR3 rearrangement. For each sample, productive Simpson clonality was calculated as the square root of Simpson's diversity index across productive rearrangements. The immuneACCESS repertoire file appears here via TCRdb, limited to in-frame rearrangements. These files lack a portion of the clones; in checked studies, under half of the deficit traces to unresolved V genes, and the cause of the others is not known. V, J and clone size were drawn from that table, and D and trimming were deduced from the DNA. This sample gives a few hundred thousand clones in total; about 87% of them show up just once. In total, the top ten clones hold around 1.2% of the sample.

This sample stems from a study of blood T cell repertoires in COVID-19 (dated by TCRdb to 2019 to 2021). Some background on the complete study: Samples from collaborators originated in the United States, Italy and Spain and spanned both the acute and convalescent phases of COVID-19. Deeply sampled blood TCRbeta repertoires from subjects exposed to, actively infected with, or recovered from COVID-19 were included in the dataset. Where available, HLA class I and class II types were obtained from metadata supplied by the sample provider rather than from assay-based typing. Samples were obtained from the ongoing ImmuneRACE study (first 160 participants) and from over a thousand subjects provided by 6 global collaborators. The repertoires were released in a freely available public database meant as a resource for research on the immune response to SARS-CoV-2. The prospective study material was composed of cDNA or gDNA derived from T cells, B-cell-depleted T cells, or PBMCs. The sample metadata nearly always contained a de-identified subject ID, COVID-19 status, age in years and sex. The study at large found these results: The quantity of clinical and demographic metadata differed by source and by participant and was supplied without curation.

Participants in the prospective study were enrolled through a virtual design, were aged roughly 18 to 90 years, and lived in approximately 25 United States geographic areas. In the prospective study, participants were assigned to cohorts based on the clinical history participants reported in a screening survey and a study questionnaire. Mobile phlebotomists in the prospective study collected whole blood, serum and a nasopharyngeal or oropharyngeal swab from every participant. Additional blood draws and questionnaires over an approximately 2-month period could optionally be provided by prospective study participants. Before DNA extraction, prospective study blood samples were shipped either frozen or at room temperature.

The TCR sequence derives from a woman aged 40 to 50 with acute COVID-19. Sequencing was done on a sample of PBMCs or T cells enriched from blood (not recorded which). The rearrangement joined TRBV6-6 to TRBJ1-1, with 8 middle bases fitting TRBD1. The CDR3 region: CASRAGGRTEAFF. In nucleotide form, the sequence is TGTGCCAGCAGAGCAGGGGGCAGGACTGAAGCTTTCTTT.